Listed here are 27 T cell receptor beta chains from one sample, sequenced in a study of CD8 T cells in Susac syndrome. Random-hexamer reverse transcription was applied to roughly 0.5 to 1 ug RNA. A single record per CDR3 protein comes from TCRdb applying MiXCR to the immunoSEQ multiplex PCR reads. Of about 150,000 distinct CDR3 sequences in the sample, about 94% were seen once. Sequencing input: CD8+ T cells from PBMCs. Receptors originate from a human donor with multiple sclerosis.

The J gene is TRBJ1-2, the V gene TRBV30, with TRBD1 identical over 7 bases. Germline CDR1 GTSNPN, CDR2 SVGIG (reference sequence). Unmatched junction bases numbered 7, after V lost 1 base and J lost 2 bases. This CDR3 has 15 residues. Here the CDR3 reads CAWSGVAGGNYGYTF. For the CDR3, the DNA is TGTGCCTGGAGTGGAGTGGCAGGGGGGAACTATGGCTACACCTTC. Drawing the rest from reference TRBV30 and TRBJ1-2, the complete variable domain is SQTIHQWPATLVQPVGSPLSLECTVEGTSNPNLYWYRQAAGRGLQLLFYSVGIGQISSEVPQNLSASRPQDRQFILSSKKLLLSDSGFYLCAWSGVAGGNYGYTFGSGTRLTVV.

A remark on this clonotype: It may be a read error: a sequence one base away is much more abundant. The chain combines TRBV12-3 or TRBV12-4 with TRBJ1-1; D ambiguous. V lost 3 bases and J 4 bases, leaving 3 bases between the germline ends. The CDR3 spans 11 residues. The chain's CDR3 is CASSLTTEAFF. CDR3 bases: TGTGCCAGCAGTTTGACCACTGAAGCTTTCTTT.

The genes are TRBV9 and TRBJ2-7; D may be TRBD1 (6 bases). Germline CDR1 SGDLS, CDR2 YYNGEE. Trimming stripped 0 bases from V and 5 bases from J, with 12 bases between. The CDR3 covers 14 residues. CDR3 nucleotides: TGTGCCAGCAGCGTAGCAGGACAGTACCACGAGCAGTACTTC. This gives the protein CASSVAGQYHEQYF.

V and J are TRBV12-3 or TRBV12-4 and TRBJ2-3, with D perhaps TRBD1 (6 bases). This CDR3 is built from 18 residues. Trimming removed 7 bases from V and 3 bases from J, with 26 bases in between. CDR3 region: CASNPRARTDRWTDTQYF. The CDR3 nucleotides read TGTGCCAGCAACCCCCGGGCCAGGACAGATAGATGGACAGATACGCAGTATTTT.

The CDR3 nucleotides read TGTGCCAGTAGTATATCGTCTCGGGGCAATCAGCCCCAGCATTTT. Its protein product is CASSISSRGNQPQHF. The gene calls are TRBV19 and TRBJ1-5; D gene ambiguous. V dropped 2 bases and J dropped 2 bases, with 10 bases sitting between them. The CDR3 extends over 15 amino acids. Germline values: CDR1 LNHDA, CDR2 SQIVND (reference sequence).

The J gene is TRBJ1-2, the V gene TRBV9; 10 bases are shared with TRBD1. The CDR3 is 16 residues long. Germline V lookup: CDR1 SGDLS, CDR2 YYNGEE. Trimming at V came to 6 bases and at J to 4 bases, leaving 12 bases not matched to a gene. CDR3 sequence (DNA): TGTGCCAGCAACTCAGCGGGACAGGGGCTAGGCTATGGCTACACCTTC. It yields the protein CASNSAGQGLGYGYTF.

V gene TRBV9 combines with J gene TRBJ2-3, with a tentative D call TRBD2 (6 bases). The V end was cut by 1 base, the J end by 3 bases, with 15 bases between. The CDR3 is 16 amino acids. Per the germline V gene, CDR1 is SGDLS and CDR2 is YYNGEE. The CDR3 here is CASSVSGGAGTDTQYF. CDR3 bases: TGTGCCAGCAGCGTATCCGGGGGAGCCGGGACAGATACGCAGTATTTT.

This clonotype was seen a few times. This chain links TRBV6-2 or TRBV6-3 with TRBJ1-5, with D unresolved. The V end lost 6 bases, the J end lost 7 bases, and 10 bases lay between the germline ends. The CDR3 loop spans 12 amino acids. The germline gives CDR1 MNHEY, CDR2 SVGEGT. The CDR3 DNA sequence: TGTGCCAGCAGCCCCGGAGACCAGCCCCAGCATTTT. This sequence encodes CASSPGDQPQHF.

This rearrangement joins TRBV20-1 to TRBJ2-2, with TRBD1 matching over 7 bases. Germline trimming cut 2 bases from V and 1 base from J; bases unmatched to any gene: 10. Germline CDR1 is DFQATT and CDR2 is SNEGSKA (reference sequence). This CDR3 spans 17 amino acids. The CDR3 spells CSARIDRDGWNTGELFF. In DNA form, the CDR3 reads TGCAGTGCTAGAATAGACAGGGACGGATGGAACACCGGGGAGCTGTTTTTT.

The V call is TRBV2, the J call TRBJ1-5, with 7 bases lining up with TRBD1. In germline, CDR1 is SNHLY, CDR2 FYNNEI. This CDR3 contains 15 residues. J gave up 1 base and V 6 bases, and 6 bases lay outside the gene matches. DNA for the CDR3: TGTGCCAGCAGCGTACCGACAGGGAGCAATCAGCCCCAGCATTTT. It specifies CASSVPTGSNQPQHF. The whole variable domain, remainder taken from reference TRBV2 and TRBJ1-5, is EPEVTQTPSHQVTQMGQEVILRCVPISNHLYFYWYRQILGQKVEFLVSFYNNEISEKSEIFDDQFSVERPDGSNFTLKIRSTKLEDSAMYFCASSVPTGSNQPQHFGDGTRLSIL.

This clonotype was recorded only once. This chain joins TRBV9 and TRBJ2-3; maybe TRBD2 (6 bases). V was clipped by 0 bases and J by 4 bases, with 15 bases between them. The CDR3 spans 16 residues. Germline values: CDR1 SGDLS, CDR2 YYNGEE. For the CDR3, the DNA is TGTGCCAGCAGCGTAGAGGAGGGGCGGAACTCAGATACGCAGTATTTT. Translation gives CASSVEEGRNSDTQYF.

The chain couples TRBV7-6 to TRBJ2-5; a weak D match, TRBD1 (6 bases). Germline CDR1 is SGHVS and CDR2 is FNYEAQ. The CDR3 extends over 13 amino acids. V lost 6 bases, J lost 2 bases, and 10 bases lay in between. In DNA form, the CDR3 reads TGTGCCAGCAGGGGGACATCTCAAGAGACCCAGTACTTC. Its protein is CASRGTSQETQYF.

The chain uses TRBV7-9 and TRBJ2-2; either TRBD1 or TRBD2 may fit D (5 bases each). Per germline, CDR1 SEHNR and CDR2 FQNEAQ (reference sequence). The V gene lost 2 bases and the J gene lost 3 bases, with 16 bases spanning the gap. The CDR3 is 17 residues long. CDR3 amino acids: CASSLLFAGGDTGELFF. The CDR3 DNA reads TGTGCCAGCAGCTTACTTTTCGCTGGGGGAGACACCGGGGAGCTGTTTTTT. The full variable domain, with the rest looked up from reference TRBV7-9 and TRBJ2-2, is DTGVSQNPRHKITKRGQNVTFRCDPISEHNRLYWYRQTLGQGPEFLTYFQNEAQLEKSRLLSDRFSAERPKGSFSTLEIQRTEQGDSAMYLCASSLLFAGGDTGELFFGEGSRLTVL.

The J gene is TRBJ2-3, the V gene TRBV9; 10 positions match TRBD2. Germline V lookup: CDR1 SGDLS, CDR2 YYNGEE. V lost 3 bases and J lost 0; bases outside the gene matches: 4. This CDR3 spans 16 amino acids. The chain's CDR3 is CASSALAGDSTDTQYF. DNA for the CDR3: TGTGCCAGCAGCGCCCTAGCGGGGGACAGCACAGATACGCAGTATTTT.

This clonotype has a single count. The rearrangement uses TRBV10-3 and TRBJ1-2, with D hard to call. The CDR3 extends over 12 amino acids. Trimming cost V 0 bases and J 6 bases, with 5 bases left between them. Germline V gene data show CDR1 as ENHRY and CDR2 as SYGVKD. This CDR3 reads CAISESLDGYTF. The CDR3 DNA follows: TGTGCCATCAGTGAGTCCCTGGATGGCTACACCTTC.

V gene TRBV7-2 combines with J gene TRBJ2-1, with D hard to call. Germline CDR1 reads SGHTA; CDR2 reads FQGNSA. The V end was cut by 4 bases, the J end by 7 bases, with 8 bases between. CDR3 length: 12 amino acids. The chain's CDR3 is CASSSTRNEQFF. CDR3 DNA sequence: TGTGCCAGCAGCTCTACTCGAAATGAGCAGTTCTTC.

The chain joins TRBV7-9 to TRBJ1-1; D is undetermined. Germline V gene sequence: CDR1 SEHNR, CDR2 FQNEAQ (reference sequence). This CDR3 is 12 amino acids long. The V gene lost 2 bases and the J gene lost 7 bases, with 8 bases spanning the gap. The CDR3 DNA reads as TGTGCCAGCAGCTTACGGGCGATTGAAGCTTTCTTT. It encodes CASSLRAIEAFF.

The chain has TRBV19 and TRBJ1-1, with D unclear. V lost 3 bases and J 7 bases, leaving 6 bases between the germline ends. The germline V gene has CDR1 LNHDA and CDR2 SQIVND (reference sequence). The CDR3 consists of 11 residues. The CDR3: CASSMADEAFF. CDR3 DNA: TGTGCCAGTAGTATGGCCGATGAAGCTTTCTTT.

J is TRBJ2-7 and V is TRBV27, with 8 bases lining up with TRBD2. This CDR3 region has 17 residues. Germline CDR1 and CDR2: MNHEY and SMNVEV (reference sequence). V lost 0 bases, J lost 1 base, and 8 bases stayed unmatched. Here the CDR3 reads CASSLSFRGGRSYEQYF. The CDR3 nucleotides read TGTGCCAGCAGTTTATCGTTTCGGGGGGGGAGGTCCTACGAGCAGTACTTC.

The chain links TRBV29-1 to TRBJ2-7, with 7 nucleotides matching TRBD1. This CDR3 region has 16 residues. The junction had 18 bases not matched to a gene; V was cut back by 6 bases and J by 4 bases. The germline CDR1 and CDR2 sequences are SQVTM and ANQGSEA. The CDR3 here is CSVLAPGGPRGYEQYF. The CDR3, as DNA: TGCAGCGTCCTAGCTCCAGGGGGTCCTCGCGGGTACGAGCAGTACTTC.

The gene calls are TRBV15 and TRBJ2-1; D call uncertain. V shed 4 bases and J shed 13 bases, with 14 bases lying between them. The CDR3 totals 12 residues. From germline, CDR1 is LNHNV and CDR2 YYDKDF (reference sequence). CDR3 nucleotide sequence: TGTGCCACCAGCACAGTCGGAACGGACCAGTTCTTC. Protein: CATSTVGTDQFF.

This chain connects TRBV7-9 to TRBJ2-3; D possibly uses TRBD1 or TRBD2 (5 bases each). Germline V CDR1 and CDR2: SEHNR, FQNEAQ (reference sequence). This CDR3 spans 15 amino acids. V was clipped by 5 bases and J by 4 bases, with 16 bases between them. The CDR3 loop is CASSHRSSRADTQYF. The CDR3 nucleotides read TGTGCCAGCAGCCACCGCTCTAGCAGGGCAGATACGCAGTATTTT.

V gene TRBV29-1 combines with J gene TRBJ2-3; 9 nucleotides align to TRBD1. The J call may be in error: the DNA end matches TRBJ1-5 better. CDR3 length: 11 amino acids. Germline values: CDR1 SQVTM, CDR2 ANQGSEA. The CDR3 is CSFPRDRVQHF. The CDR3 region has the DNA TGCAGCTTCCCGAGGGACAGGGTACAGCATTTT.

The gene calls are TRBV7-9 and TRBJ1-1; 9 nucleotides line up with TRBD1. Trimming cost V 6 bases and J 5 bases; bases outside gene matches: 13. The CDR3 has 16 residues. In germline, CDR1 is SEHNR, CDR2 FQNEAQ (reference sequence). The DNA of the CDR3 is TGTGCCAGCAGGCGTACGGTACAGGGGGCGTGGACTGAAGCTTTCTTT. As protein: CASRRTVQGAWTEAFF.

The chain uses TRBV7-9 and TRBJ2-1; D gene ambiguous. V lost 2 bases and J lost 8, with 16 bases in between. The germline gives CDR1 SEHNR, CDR2 FQNEAQ (reference sequence). The CDR3 is made up of 15 amino acids. In DNA, the CDR3 is TGTGCCAGCAGCTTAAGTCCAGCACCTTTGGATGAGCAGTTCTTC. Encoded protein: CASSLSPAPLDEQFF.

The chain couples TRBV27 to TRBJ1-2; D call uncertain. Germline CDR1 and CDR2: MNHEY and SMNVEV (reference sequence). This CDR3 is built from 12 residues. Between the trimmed V and J ends, which lost 8 bases and 2 bases, there was a span of 9 bases. CDR3 protein: CASSGSNYGYTF. The CDR3 DNA reads TGTGCCAGCTCGGGCAGCAACTATGGCTACACCTTC.

V and J are TRBV15 and TRBJ2-3; D not resolved. This CDR3 has 13 residues. Germline lookup yields CDR1 LNHNV and CDR2 YYDKDF (reference sequence). V lost 2 bases to trimming and J lost 5 bases, with 8 bases between them. CDR3: CATSRLGKDTQYF. The CDR3 bases are TGTGCCACCAGCAGACTAGGAAAAGATACGCAGTATTTT.